The rows below give T cell receptor beta chains drawn from one sample of a study of blood T cell repertoires in COVID-19. The method was immunoSEQ multiplex PCR; TCRdb's version includes in-frame clones alone and lacks a portion of them. The repertoire holds more than 200,000 clones, roughly 86% seen once, with around 0.67% in the top ten. Sequencing was performed on peripheral blood. These receptors originate from a human donor in a cohort sampled during active COVID-19. CDR3s include the opening cysteine and the closing phenylalanine or tryptophan. The D gene is left open where the match is weak. Clone size, where shown, is once, few, many, or a class for clones that have expanded.

j_call | cdr3_length | d_call | v_call | clone_size | cdr3_aa | cdr3_nt
TRBJ2-3 | 16 | TRBD1 | TRBV19 | NA | CASKMIGTGRKDTQYF | TGTGCCAGTAAGATGATAGGGACAGGGAGGAAAGATACGCAGTATTTT
TRBJ1-3 | 15 | NA | TRBV15 | NA | CATSREGGSGNTIYF | TGTGCCACCAGCAGAGAGGGGGGCTCTGGAAACACCATATATTTT
TRBJ2-5 | 12 | NA | TRBV2 | NA | CASSGWRETQYF | TGTGCCAGCAGTGGATGGAGAGAGACCCAGTACTTC
TRBJ1-5 | 12 | NA | TRBV12-3/TRBV12-4 | few | CASSSPPGPQHF | TGTGCCAGCAGTTCCCCCCCGGGGCCCCAGCATTTT
TRBJ1-3 | 15 | NA | TRBV29-1 | NA | CSVEVIDSSGNTIYF | TGCAGCGTTGAAGTAATAGATTCCTCTGGAAACACCATATATTTT
TRBJ1-5 | 17 | TRBD1 | TRBV27 | NA | CASTMGTGQYSNQPQHF | TGTGCCAGCACTATGGGGACAGGCCAATATAGCAATCAGCCCCAGCATTTT
TRBJ2-1 | 18 | TRBD2 | TRBV27 | NA | CASSGGTSGRSSYNEQFF | TGTGCCAGCAGTGGCGGGACTAGCGGGAGGAGCTCCTACAATGAGCAGTTCTTC
TRBJ2-2 | 15 | TRBD2 | TRBV7-6 | NA | CASSFSGGFTGELFF | TGTGCCAGCAGCTTTAGCGGGGGATTCACCGGGGAGCTGTTTTTT
TRBJ2-7 | 13 | TRBD2 | TRBV5-4 | NA | CASSPNWGGEQYF | TGTGCCAGCAGTCCCAATTGGGGGGGCGAGCAGTACTTC
TRBJ1-2 | 14 | NA | TRBV11-1 | NA | CASSLPDTNYGYTF | TGTGCCAGCAGCTTACCTGACACGAACTATGGCTACACCTTC
TRBJ2-6 | 15 | NA | TRBV6-2/TRBV6-3 | NA | CASSYAVAGANVLTF | TGTGCCAGCAGTTACGCCGTGGCCGGGGCCAACGTCCTGACTTTC
TRBJ2-5 | 15 | NA | TRBV5-8 | once | CASSLEGAHGETQYF | TGTGCCAGCAGCTTGGAAGGGGCACACGGAGAGACCCAGTACTTC
TRBJ2-2 | 19 | TRBD1 | TRBV19 | NA | CASRQIPFVDRGLTGELFF | TGTGCCAGTAGGCAAATACCCTTTGTGGACAGGGGGCTGACCGGGGAGCTGTTTTTT
TRBJ1-1 | 14 | NA | TRBV7-2 | NA | CASSLVGVNTEAFF | TGTGCCAGCAGCTTAGTAGGGGTAAACACTGAAGCTTTCTTT
TRBJ2-7 | 16 | TRBD2 | TRBV3-1/TRBV3-2 | NA | CASSRAGGLSSYEQYF | TGTGCCAGCAGCAGGGCGGGGGGCCTCAGCTCCTACGAGCAGTACTTC
TRBJ2-7 | 16 | NA | TRBV7-2 | NA | CASSLVIFGDSYEQYF | TGTGCCAGCAGCTTAGTCATTTTCGGGGACTCCTACGAGCAGTACTTC
TRBJ1-4 | 12 | NA | TRBV3-1/TRBV3-2 | NA | CASSQVREKLFF | TGTGCCAGCAGCCAGGTCAGGGAAAAACTGTTTTTT
TRBJ2-7 | 15 | TRBD2 | TRBV9 | NA | CASSRLAGVSYEQYF | TGTGCCAGCAGCAGACTAGCGGGAGTTTCCTACGAGCAGTACTTC
TRBJ1-1 | 12 | NA | TRBV4-1 | NA | CASSPDGGEPFF | TGCGCCAGCAGCCCCGACGGGGGTGAACCTTTCTTT
TRBJ1-4 | 13 | NA | TRBV27 | NA | CASSRAYREKLFF | TGTGCCAGCAGCAGGGCTTATCGTGAAAAACTGTTTTTT
TRBJ2-7 | 17 | NA | TRBV7-2 | NA | CASSLVSGSGSTYEQYF | TGTGCCAGCAGCTTAGTTTCGGGGAGTGGCTCGACATACGAGCAGTACTTC
TRBJ2-7 | 15 | TRBD2 | TRBV14 | NA | CATSLGLADSYEQYF | TGTGCCACCAGCTTGGGGCTAGCGGACTCCTACGAGCAGTACTTC
TRBJ1-2 | 14 | NA | TRBV7-9 | NA | CASSLVRSNYGYTF | TGTGCCAGCAGCTTAGTGAGGAGCAACTATGGCTACACCTTC
TRBJ1-1 | 13 | NA | TRBV11-1 | NA | CASSFGEDTEAFF | TGTGCCAGCAGCTTCGGGGAGGACACTGAAGCTTTCTTT
TRBJ2-1 | 18 | TRBD2 | TRBV28 | NA | CASSLWFLGAGKGNEQFF | TGTGCCAGCAGTTTATGGTTTCTGGGAGCGGGAAAAGGCAATGAGCAGTTCTTC
TRBJ1-2 | 16 | NA | TRBV9 | NA | CASSVGADRLNYGYTF | TGTGCCAGCAGCGTAGGGGCGGACAGATTAAACTATGGCTACACCTTC
TRBJ1-6 | 16 | NA | TRBV27 | NA | CASSLSGSSYNSPLHF | TGTGCCAGCAGTTTATCAGGGAGCTCCTATAATTCACCCCTCCACTTT
TRBJ1-1 | 19 | NA | TRBV7-9 | NA | CASSLRSRFADRPETEAFF | TGTGCCAGCAGCTTACGTTCTAGATTCGCAGACAGGCCTGAGACTGAAGCTTTCTTT
TRBJ2-7 | 14 | TRBD1 | TRBV10-3 | NA | CAMRQGPTTGEQYF | TGTGCCATGCGACAGGGGCCAACTACAGGGGAGCAGTACTTC
TRBJ1-1 | 14 | TRBD1 | TRBV6-5 | NA | CASNGRGDNYEAFF | TGTGCCAGCAATGGCAGGGGGGATAACTATGAAGCTTTCTTT
TRBJ2-5 | 15 | TRBD2 | TRBV4-3 | NA | CASSQGSGGAKTQYF | TGCGCCAGCAGCCAAGGTAGCGGGGGGGCAAAGACCCAGTACTTC
TRBJ2-7 | 12 | TRBD1 | TRBV30 | few | CAGHRGAREQYF | TGTGCCGGACACAGGGGTGCACGCGAGCAGTACTTC
TRBJ2-7 | 15 | TRBD1 | TRBV29-1 | NA | CSVEGWTGFSYEQYF | TGCAGCGTTGAAGGATGGACAGGGTTTTCCTACGAGCAGTACTTC
TRBJ2-7 | 14 | TRBD1 | TRBV30 | NA | CAWSDRGLGYEQYF | TGTGCCTGGAGTGACAGGGGGCTGGGTTACGAGCAGTACTTC
TRBJ2-6 | 17 | NA | TRBV5-1 | NA | CASSLDRASSGANVLTF | TGCGCCAGCAGCTTGGACAGGGCGAGCTCTGGGGCCAACGTCCTGACTTTC
TRBJ2-7 | 14 | TRBD1 | TRBV5-1 | NA | CASSSGTARDEQYF | TGCGCCAGCAGTTCGGGGACAGCCAGGGACGAGCAGTACTTC
TRBJ1-1 | 14 | NA | TRBV19 | once | CASQQIRSNTEAFF | TGTGCCAGTCAACAAATCCGCTCGAACACTGAAGCTTTCTTT
TRBJ1-1 | 15 | NA | TRBV14 | NA | CASSPVLGLNTEAFF | TGTGCCAGCAGCCCCGTTCTGGGGCTGAACACTGAAGCTTTCTTT
TRBJ1-2 | 17 | NA | TRBV28 | NA | CASRREAKGQINYGYTF | TGTGCCAGCAGGAGAGAGGCGAAAGGACAGATTAACTATGGCTACACCTTC
TRBJ1-4 | 15 | NA | TRBV18 | NA | CASSPRGSQGEKLFF | TGTGCCAGCTCACCACGGGGGTCCCAGGGGGAAAAACTGTTTTTT
TRBJ1-2 | 12 | NA | TRBV5-1 | NA | CASSGPREGYTF | TGCGCCAGCAGCGGGCCAAGGGAGGGCTACACCTTC
TRBJ1-1 | 15 | NA | TRBV9 | NA | CASSASGVLDTEAFF | TGTGCCAGCAGCGCCTCAGGGGTTCTGGACACTGAAGCTTTCTTT
TRBJ2-7 | 14 | NA | TRBV25-1 | once | CASSPTIATYEQYF | TGTGCCAGCAGCCCCACAATTGCCACCTACGAGCAGTACTTC
TRBJ2-2 | 16 | TRBD1 | TRBV5-1 | NA | CASSLDRQGNTGELFF | TGCGCCAGCAGCTTGGATAGACAGGGGAACACCGGGGAGCTGTTTTTT
TRBJ2-7 | 15 | TRBD1 | TRBV3-1/TRBV3-2 | NA | CASSLRTGSGVEQYF | TGTGCCAGCAGCCTCCGGACAGGGTCAGGGGTCGAGCAGTACTTC
TRBJ2-1 | 12 | NA | TRBV12-3/TRBV12-4 | NA | CASSWPGSEQFF | TGTGCCAGCAGTTGGCCGGGGTCCGAGCAGTTCTTC
TRBJ2-5 | 14 | NA | TRBV18 | NA | CASSPSGMVETQYF | TGTGCCAGCTCACCATCCGGGATGGTGGAGACCCAGTACTTC
TRBJ1-1 | 12 | NA | TRBV2 | NA | CASKGYDTEAFF | TGTGCCAGCAAGGGGTACGACACTGAAGCTTTCTTT
TRBJ2-3 | 17 | NA | TRBV21-1 | NA | CASSVRNSREGSDTQYF | TGTGCCAGCAGCGTCCGGAATAGCCGGGAGGGGTCAGATACGCAGTATTTT
TRBJ2-7 | 15 | TRBD1 | TRBV6-2/TRBV6-3 | NA | CASSYVGQGTYEQYF | TGTGCCAGCAGTTACGTGGGACAGGGGACCTACGAGCAGTACTTC
TRBJ1-5 | 12 | NA | TRBV19 | NA | CASSPGGQPQHF | TGTGCCAGTAGTCCCGGCGGTCAGCCCCAGCATTTT
TRBJ2-7 | 19 | TRBD1 | TRBV5-7 | NA | CASSLKVRGPVSQAYEQYF | TGTGCCAGCAGCTTGAAGGTCAGGGGGCCCGTGAGTCAGGCCTACGAGCAGTACTTC
TRBJ1-4 | 16 | TRBD1 | TRBV30 | NA | CAWSQGVAGYNEKLFF | TGTGCCTGGAGTCAGGGGGTTGCGGGATATAATGAAAAACTGTTTTTT
TRBJ1-2 | 13 | TRBD1 | TRBV6-2/TRBV6-3 | NA | CASSYRGQGGRTF | TGTGCCAGCAGTTACAGGGGACAGGGAGGGAGGACCTTC
TRBJ1-1 | 12 | NA | TRBV6-2/TRBV6-3 | NA | CASSLENTEAFF | TGTGCCAGCAGTTTAGAAAACACTGAAGCTTTCTTT
TRBJ1-6 | 16 | TRBD1 | TRBV3-1/TRBV3-2 | NA | CASSQGQGNYNSPLHF | TGTGCCAGCAGCCAGGGACAGGGGAACTATAATTCACCCCTCCACTTT
TRBJ2-1 | 15 | TRBD2 | TRBV4-2 | NA | CASSQPGLVFNEQFF | TGTGCCAGCAGTCAACCGGGACTAGTTTTCAATGAGCAGTTCTTC
TRBJ2-7 | 14 | NA | TRBV3-1/TRBV3-2 | NA | CASSQTRVSYEQYF | TGTGCCAGCAGCCAAACTAGGGTTTCCTACGAGCAGTACTTC